The present T cell receptor beta chain was sequenced within a study of OX40 agonist ivuxolimab in advanced cancers. On the study more broadly: Ivuxolimab was delivered to patients intravenously every 2 weeks at doses spanning 0.01 to 10 mg/kg. Overall study findings and caveats: By week 6 at 0.1 to 3.0 mg/kg, blood CD4+ and CD8+ T cells had expanded clonally.

Unmatched junction bases numbered 0, after V lost 0 bases and J lost 6 bases. CDR3 length: 13 amino acids. Germline V lookup: CDR1 MNHEY, CDR2 SVGAGI. TCRdb's copy holds only in-frame clones and misses some; the assay was immunoSEQ multiplex PCR. The sample records 25,000 to 35,000 clones, 70% to 90% being singletons. Comments on this clone: The antigen remains undetermined.

With autoimmune disease history or systemic immunosuppression, patients were excluded. The genes are TRBV6-5 and TRBJ1-2; 8 bases are a match to TRBD1. Sequences were derived from CD4+ or CD8+ T cells sorted from blood, sampled in a trial of the OX40 agonist ivuxolimab. The TCR originated in an adult with an advanced solid tumor such as melanoma, head and neck, liver or kidney cancer. CDR3 DNA sequence: TGTGCCAGCAGTTACTCACAGGGGGATGGCTACACCTTC. As protein: CASSYSQGDGYTF.